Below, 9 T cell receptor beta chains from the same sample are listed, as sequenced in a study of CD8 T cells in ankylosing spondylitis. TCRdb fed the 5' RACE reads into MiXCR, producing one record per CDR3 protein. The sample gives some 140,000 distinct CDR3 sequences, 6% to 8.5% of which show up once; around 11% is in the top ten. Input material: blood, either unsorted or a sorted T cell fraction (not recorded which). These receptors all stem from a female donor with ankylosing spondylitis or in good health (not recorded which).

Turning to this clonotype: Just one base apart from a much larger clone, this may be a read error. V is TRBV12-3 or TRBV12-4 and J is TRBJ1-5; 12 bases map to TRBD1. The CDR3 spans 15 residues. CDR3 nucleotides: TGTGTCAGCAGTTTGGGGACAGGGGGCGTTCAGCCCCAGCATTTT. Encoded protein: CVSSLGTGGVQPQHF.

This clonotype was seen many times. The CDR3 spells CASSLKPYNSPLHF. The CDR3 DNA is TGTGCCAGCAGTTTAAAACCTTATAATTCACCCCTCCACTTT. The chain links TRBV28 to TRBJ1-6; D call uncertain. The CDR3 contains 14 residues. V dropped 2 bases and J dropped 4 bases, with 6 bases sitting between them. Germline-derived CDR1 and CDR2 are MDHEN and SYDVKM.

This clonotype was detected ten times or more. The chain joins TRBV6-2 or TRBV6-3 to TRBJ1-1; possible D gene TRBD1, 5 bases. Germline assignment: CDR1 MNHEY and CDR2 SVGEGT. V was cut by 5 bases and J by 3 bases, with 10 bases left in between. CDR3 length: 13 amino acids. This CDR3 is CASSLGVYTEAFF. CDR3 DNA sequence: TGTGCCAGCAGTCTGGGGGTTTACACTGAAGCTTTCTTT.

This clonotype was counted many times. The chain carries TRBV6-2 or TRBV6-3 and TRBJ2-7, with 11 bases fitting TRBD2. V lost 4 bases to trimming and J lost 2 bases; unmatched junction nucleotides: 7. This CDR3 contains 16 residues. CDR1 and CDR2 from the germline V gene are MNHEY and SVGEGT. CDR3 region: CASSSTLAGVTYEQYF. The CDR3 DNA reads TGTGCCAGCAGTTCCACACTAGCGGGGGTAACCTACGAGCAGTACTTC.

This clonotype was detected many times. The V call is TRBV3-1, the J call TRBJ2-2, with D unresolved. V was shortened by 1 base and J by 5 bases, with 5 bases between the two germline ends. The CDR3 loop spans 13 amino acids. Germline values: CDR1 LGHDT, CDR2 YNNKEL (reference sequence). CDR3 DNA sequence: TGTGCCAGCAGCCAAGGGGCAACCGGGGAGCTGTTTTTT. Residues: CASSQGATGELFF.

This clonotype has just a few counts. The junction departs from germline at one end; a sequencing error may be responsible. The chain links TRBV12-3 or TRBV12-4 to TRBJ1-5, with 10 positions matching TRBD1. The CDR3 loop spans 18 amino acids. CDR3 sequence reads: CTSSPMGGDRGRNQPQHF. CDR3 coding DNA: TGTACCAGCAGCCCGATGGGGGGTGACAGGGGGCGGAATCAGCCCCAGCATTTT.

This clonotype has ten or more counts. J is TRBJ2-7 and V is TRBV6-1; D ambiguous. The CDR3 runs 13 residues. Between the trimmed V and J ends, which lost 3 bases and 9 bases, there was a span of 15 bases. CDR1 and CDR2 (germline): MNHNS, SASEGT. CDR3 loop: CASSDGPLPGQYF. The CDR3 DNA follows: TGTGCCAGCAGTGACGGCCCTCTCCCAGGGCAGTACTTC.

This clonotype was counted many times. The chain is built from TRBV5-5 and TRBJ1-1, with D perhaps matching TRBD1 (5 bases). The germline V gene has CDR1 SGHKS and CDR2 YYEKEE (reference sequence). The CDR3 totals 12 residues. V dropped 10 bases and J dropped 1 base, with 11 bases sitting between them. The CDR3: CASGFGNTEAFF. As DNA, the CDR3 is TGTGCCTCAGGGTTCGGGAACACTGAAGCTTTCTTT.

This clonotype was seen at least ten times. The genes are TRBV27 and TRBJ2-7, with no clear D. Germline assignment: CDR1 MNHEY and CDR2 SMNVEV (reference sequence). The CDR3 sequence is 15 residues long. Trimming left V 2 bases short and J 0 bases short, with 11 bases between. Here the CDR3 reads CASSLTGLRSYEQYF. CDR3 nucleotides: TGTGCCAGCAGTTTAACCGGGCTCCGCTCCTACGAGCAGTACTTC.